The following is a T cell receptor beta chain sequence with its context. Its antigen is unknown. Produced via immunoSEQ multiplex PCR; TCRdb's table is partial and in-frame only. The sample lists approximately 40,000 clones; around 90% were seen once. The length of the CDR3 is 15 residues. V lost 5 bases and J lost 9; bases outside the gene matches: 11. Per germline, CDR1 SGHVS and CDR2 FNYEAQ. The data were taken from a study of OX40 agonist ivuxolimab in advanced cancers. Study-level background: Hepatocellular carcinoma, melanoma, renal cell or head and neck cancer affected the dose-escalation patients. Study-level points and caveats: Nonresponders, in some cases, also had low normalized T-cell clonal expansion. Relative to CD4+ cells, CD8+ T cells on average had more expanded clones.

Autoimmune disease history or systemic immunosuppression was exclusionary. This sequence joins TRBV7-6 and TRBJ1-5, with 9 bases matching TRBD1. Sequencing used CD4+ or CD8+ T cells sorted from blood, obtained in a trial of the OX40 agonist ivuxolimab. This receptor was identified in an adult with an advanced solid tumor such as melanoma, head and neck, liver or kidney cancer. The CDR3 reads CASSPATGQGRPQHF. The CDR3 DNA reads TGTGCCAGCAGCCCCGCAACCGGACAGGGGAGGCCCCAGCATTTT.